A selection of T cell receptor beta chains follows, all from one sample in a study of OX40 agonist ivuxolimab in advanced cancers. Sequencing used immunoSEQ multiplex PCR; TCRdb keeps in-frame clones, though not all of them. This sample has about 64,000 clones; more than 75% occur once, and the top ten carry around 2.1%. The sample was CD4+ or CD8+ T cells sorted from blood, taken in a trial of the OX40 agonist ivuxolimab. The source is an adult with an advanced solid tumor such as melanoma, head and neck, liver or kidney cancer. Both conserved end residues are part of each CDR3. Fields, in order: CDR3 DNA, CDR3 protein, D gene, clone size, J gene, V gene, CDR3 length. The D gene is left open where the match is weak. Clone size is shown for a subset of rows, as once, few, many or a class of expanded clone.

cdr3_nt: TGTGCCAGCATGATTGATACTGGAAACACCATATATTTT; cdr3_aa: CASMIDTGNTIYF; d_call: NA; clone_size: once; j_call: TRBJ1-3; v_call: TRBV6-1; cdr3_length: 13
cdr3_nt: TGCAGCGTTGAACAAGGGACAGGGGGCGTCAAGGGCTACACCTTC; cdr3_aa: CSVEQGTGGVKGYTF; d_call: TRBD1; clone_size: once; j_call: TRBJ1-2; v_call: TRBV29-1; cdr3_length: 15
cdr3_nt: TGTGCCAGCAGCATCTGGACAGGGGGATCCTACAATGAGCAGTTCTTC; cdr3_aa: CASSIWTGGSYNEQFF; d_call: TRBD1; clone_size: few; j_call: TRBJ2-1; v_call: TRBV7-6; cdr3_length: 16
cdr3_nt: TGTGCCAGTAGTGTGGGGGAGACCCAGTACTTC; cdr3_aa: CASSVGETQYF; d_call: NA; clone_size: NA; j_call: TRBJ2-5; v_call: TRBV19; cdr3_length: 11
cdr3_nt: TGTGCCATCAGTGGGGAGGGTATGGATACGCAGTATTTT; cdr3_aa: CAISGEGMDTQYF; d_call: TRBD2; clone_size: NA; j_call: TRBJ2-3; v_call: TRBV10-3; cdr3_length: 13
cdr3_nt: TGTGCCAGCAGCCCTCCGGGATCTATCGATCAGCCCCAGCATTTT; cdr3_aa: CASSPPGSIDQPQHF; d_call: NA; clone_size: NA; j_call: TRBJ1-5; v_call: TRBV2; cdr3_length: 15
cdr3_nt: TGTGCCAGCAGCTTAGTCGGGTCCTTGGGGCAAGAGACCCAGTACTTC; cdr3_aa: CASSLVGSLGQETQYF; d_call: NA; clone_size: NA; j_call: TRBJ2-5; v_call: TRBV5-5; cdr3_length: 16
cdr3_nt: TGTGCCAGCAGCCCTCAGGGGTCTAATCAGCCCCAGCATTTT; cdr3_aa: CASSPQGSNQPQHF; d_call: NA; clone_size: once; j_call: TRBJ1-5; v_call: TRBV6-4; cdr3_length: 14
cdr3_nt: TGTGCCAGCAGCTTTGGCGGGACAGCATACGAGCAGTACTTC; cdr3_aa: CASSFGGTAYEQYF; d_call: NA; clone_size: NA; j_call: TRBJ2-7; v_call: TRBV5-4; cdr3_length: 14
cdr3_nt: TGTGCCAGCAGCTCGACAGGCGTTCGGGACACCATATATTTT; cdr3_aa: CASSSTGVRDTIYF; d_call: NA; clone_size: NA; j_call: TRBJ1-3; v_call: TRBV5-6; cdr3_length: 14
cdr3_nt: TGTGCCACACGCGCCCAGGACACTCCATTAGCTAACTATGGCTACACCTTC; cdr3_aa: CATRAQDTPLANYGYTF; d_call: NA; clone_size: NA; j_call: TRBJ1-2; v_call: TRBV4-2; cdr3_length: 17
cdr3_nt: TGTGCCAGCAGGCTGGAGAGGGGAATTGAAGAGCAGTTCTTC; cdr3_aa: CASRLERGIEEQFF; d_call: NA; clone_size: few; j_call: TRBJ2-1; v_call: TRBV2; cdr3_length: 14
cdr3_nt: TGTGCCAGCAGCGTAGATATTGGACAGGGTTCTGGAAACACCATATATTTT; cdr3_aa: CASSVDIGQGSGNTIYF; d_call: TRBD1; clone_size: NA; j_call: TRBJ1-3; v_call: TRBV9; cdr3_length: 17
cdr3_nt: TGTGCCAGCAGTACTCAGGGATACACAGATACGCAGTATTTT; cdr3_aa: CASSTQGYTDTQYF; d_call: NA; clone_size: NA; j_call: TRBJ2-3; v_call: TRBV6-4; cdr3_length: 14
cdr3_nt: TGCGCCAGCAGCTTGGAGGTGACAGGGGTGGGCTACGAGCAGTACTTC; cdr3_aa: CASSLEVTGVGYEQYF; d_call: TRBD1; clone_size: NA; j_call: TRBJ2-7; v_call: TRBV5-1; cdr3_length: 16
cdr3_nt: TGTGCCAGCAGCTCAAGTTTCCAGCGGCAAGAGACCCAGTACTTC; cdr3_aa: CASSSSFQRQETQYF; d_call: NA; clone_size: NA; j_call: TRBJ2-5; v_call: TRBV7-2; cdr3_length: 15
cdr3_nt: TGCGCCAGCAGCCAGGGGAGGACTAGGGCTGGCACCGGGGAGCTGTTTTTT; cdr3_aa: CASSQGRTRAGTGELFF; d_call: TRBD2; clone_size: NA; j_call: TRBJ2-2; v_call: TRBV4-1; cdr3_length: 17
cdr3_nt: TGTGCCAGCAGCTTCGGGGGCCTCGGTGGTGAGCAGTTCTTC; cdr3_aa: CASSFGGLGGEQFF; d_call: NA; clone_size: NA; j_call: TRBJ2-1; v_call: TRBV7-9; cdr3_length: 14
cdr3_nt: TGTGCCAGCAGACTAGCGGATCAAGAGACCCAGTACTTC; cdr3_aa: CASRLADQETQYF; d_call: TRBD2; clone_size: many; j_call: TRBJ2-5; v_call: TRBV19; cdr3_length: 13
cdr3_nt: TGTGCCAGAAGCCGGACGACTCAGGGGGCGGGTGAAAAACTGTTTTTT; cdr3_aa: CARSRTTQGAGEKLFF; d_call: NA; clone_size: few; j_call: TRBJ1-4; v_call: TRBV7-5; cdr3_length: 16
cdr3_nt: TGTGCCAGCAGCTTTTTCGGTTGGGGCGGACCTAACTATGGCTACACCTTC; cdr3_aa: CASSFFGWGGPNYGYTF; d_call: NA; clone_size: NA; j_call: TRBJ1-2; v_call: TRBV5-4; cdr3_length: 17